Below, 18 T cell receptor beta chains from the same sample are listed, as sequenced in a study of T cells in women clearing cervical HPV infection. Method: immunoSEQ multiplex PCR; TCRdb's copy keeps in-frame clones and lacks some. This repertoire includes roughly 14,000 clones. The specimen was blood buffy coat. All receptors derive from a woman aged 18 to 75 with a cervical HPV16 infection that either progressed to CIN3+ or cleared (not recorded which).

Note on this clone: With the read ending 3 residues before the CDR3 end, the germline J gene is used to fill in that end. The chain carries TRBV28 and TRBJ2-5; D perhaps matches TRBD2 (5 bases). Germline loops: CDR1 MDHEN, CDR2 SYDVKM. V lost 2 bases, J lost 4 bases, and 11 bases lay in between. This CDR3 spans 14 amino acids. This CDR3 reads CASSLPRTVETQYF. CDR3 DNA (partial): TGTGCCAGCAGTTTACCCCGGACTGTAGAGACC.

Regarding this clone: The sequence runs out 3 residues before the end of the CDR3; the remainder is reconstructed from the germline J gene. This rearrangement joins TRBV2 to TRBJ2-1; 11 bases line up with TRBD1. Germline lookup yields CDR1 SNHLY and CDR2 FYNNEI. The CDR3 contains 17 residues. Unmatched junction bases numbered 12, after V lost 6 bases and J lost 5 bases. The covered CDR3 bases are TGTGCCAGCAGCCCCGGGACAGGGGGTCTACAGGACAATGAG. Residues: CASSPGTGGLQDNE. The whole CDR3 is CASSPGTGGLQDNEQFF.

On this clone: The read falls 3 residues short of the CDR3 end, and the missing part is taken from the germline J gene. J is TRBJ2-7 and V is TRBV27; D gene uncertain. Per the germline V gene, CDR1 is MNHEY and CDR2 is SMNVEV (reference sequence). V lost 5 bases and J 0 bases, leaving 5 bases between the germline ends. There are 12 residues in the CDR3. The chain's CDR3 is CASSPNSYEQYF. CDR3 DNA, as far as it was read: TGTGCCAGCAGTCCCAACTCCTACGAG.

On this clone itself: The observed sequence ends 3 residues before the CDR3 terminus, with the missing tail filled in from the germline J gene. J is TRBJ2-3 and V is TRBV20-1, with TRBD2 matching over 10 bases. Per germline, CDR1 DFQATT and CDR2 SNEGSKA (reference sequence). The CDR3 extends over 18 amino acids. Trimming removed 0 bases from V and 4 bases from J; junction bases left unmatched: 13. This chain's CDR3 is CSARDWASGGLEPDTQYF. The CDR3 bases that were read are TGCAGTGCTAGAGATTGGGCTAGCGGGGGTTTAGAGCCAGATACG.

CDR3 DNA (partial): TGTGCCAGCAGTCCCCGACTAGCAGAGAACACCGGGGAG. Residues: CASSPRLAENTGE. Given in full, the CDR3 is CASSPRLAENTGELFF. The J gene is TRBJ2-2, the V gene TRBV27; TRBD2 aligns across 7 bases. The read finishes 3 residues shy of the CDR3 end, and the germline J gene is used to complete it. Per germline, CDR1 MNHEY and CDR2 SMNVEV (reference sequence). Unmatched junction bases numbered 7, after V lost 5 bases and J lost 1 base. CDR3 size: 16 residues.

The DNA read from the CDR3 is TGTGCCAGCAGTTACTCTTCTCACAATGAG. Translated: CASSYSSHNE. The complete CDR3 sequence is CASSYSSHNEQFF. J is TRBJ2-1 and V is TRBV6-2 or TRBV6-3; D call uncertain. The read halts 3 residues ahead of the CDR3 end, with the missing end drawn from the germline J gene. The V end lost 0 bases, the J end lost 5 bases, and 5 bases lay between the germline ends. Germline loops: CDR1 MNHEY, CDR2 SVGEGT. The CDR3 loop spans 13 amino acids.

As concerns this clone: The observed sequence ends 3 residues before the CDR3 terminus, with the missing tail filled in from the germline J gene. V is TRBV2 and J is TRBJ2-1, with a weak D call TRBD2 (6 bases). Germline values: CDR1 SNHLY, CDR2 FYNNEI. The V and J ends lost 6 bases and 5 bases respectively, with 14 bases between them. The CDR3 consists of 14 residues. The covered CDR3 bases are TGTGCCAGCAGCGGTACTAGCAGAAACAATGAG. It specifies CASSGTSRNNE. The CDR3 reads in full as CASSGTSRNNEQFF.

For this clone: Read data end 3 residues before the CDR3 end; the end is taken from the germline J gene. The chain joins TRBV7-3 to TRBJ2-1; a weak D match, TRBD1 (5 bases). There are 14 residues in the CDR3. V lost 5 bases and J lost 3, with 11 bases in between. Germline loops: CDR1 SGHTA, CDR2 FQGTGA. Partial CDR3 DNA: TGTGCCAGCAGCCCCGCAGGGATCTACAATGAG. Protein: CASSPAGIYNE. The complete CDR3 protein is CASSPAGIYNEQFF.

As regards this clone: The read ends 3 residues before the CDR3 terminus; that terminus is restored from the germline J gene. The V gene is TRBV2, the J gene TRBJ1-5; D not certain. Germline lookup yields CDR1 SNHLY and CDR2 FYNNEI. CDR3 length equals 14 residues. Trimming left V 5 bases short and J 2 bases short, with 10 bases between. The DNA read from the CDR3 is TGTGCCAGCAGTACAGAAGGTGGCAATCAGCCC. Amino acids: CASSTEGGNQP. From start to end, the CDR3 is CASSTEGGNQPQHF.

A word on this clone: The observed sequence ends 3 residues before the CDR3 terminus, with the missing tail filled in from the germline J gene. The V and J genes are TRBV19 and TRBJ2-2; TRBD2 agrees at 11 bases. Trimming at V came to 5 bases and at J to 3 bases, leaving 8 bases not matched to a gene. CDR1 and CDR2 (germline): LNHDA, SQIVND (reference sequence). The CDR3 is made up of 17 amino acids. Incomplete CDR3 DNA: TGTGCCAGTAGTTGGCTAGCGGGGGGCCCCGACACCGGGGAG. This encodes CASSWLAGGPDTGE. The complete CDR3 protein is CASSWLAGGPDTGELFF.

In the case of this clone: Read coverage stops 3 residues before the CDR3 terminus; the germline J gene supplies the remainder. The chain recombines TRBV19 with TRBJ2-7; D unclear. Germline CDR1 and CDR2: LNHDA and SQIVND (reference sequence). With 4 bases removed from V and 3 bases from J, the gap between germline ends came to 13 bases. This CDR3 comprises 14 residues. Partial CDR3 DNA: TGTGCCAGTAGTAGTTACAGTTCTGACTACGAG. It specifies CASSSYSSDYE. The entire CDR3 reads CASSSYSSDYEQYF.

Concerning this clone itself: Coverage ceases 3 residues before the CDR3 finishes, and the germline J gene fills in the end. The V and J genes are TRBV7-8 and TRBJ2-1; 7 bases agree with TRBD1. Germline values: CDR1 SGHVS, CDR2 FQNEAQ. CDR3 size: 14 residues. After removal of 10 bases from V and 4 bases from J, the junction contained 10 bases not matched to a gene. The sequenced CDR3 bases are TGTGCCATATCACACAGGGGCCTGTACAATGAG. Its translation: CAISHRGLYNE. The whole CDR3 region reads CAISHRGLYNEQFF. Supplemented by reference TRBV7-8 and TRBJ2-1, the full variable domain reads GAGVSQSPRYKVAKRGQDVALRCDPISGHVSLFWYQQALGQGPEFLTYFQNEAQLDKSGLPSDRFFAERPEGSVSTLKIQRTQQEDSAVYLCAISHRGLYNEQFFGPGTRLTVL.

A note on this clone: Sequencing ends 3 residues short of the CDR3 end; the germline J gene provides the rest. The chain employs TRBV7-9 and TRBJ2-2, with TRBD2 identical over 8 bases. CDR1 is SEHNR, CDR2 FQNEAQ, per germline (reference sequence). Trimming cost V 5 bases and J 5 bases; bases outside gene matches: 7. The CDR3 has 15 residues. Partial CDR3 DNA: TGTGCCAGCAGCCCCCGGGGGGGTTTTACCGGGGAG. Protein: CASSPRGGFTGE. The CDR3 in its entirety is CASSPRGGFTGELFF.

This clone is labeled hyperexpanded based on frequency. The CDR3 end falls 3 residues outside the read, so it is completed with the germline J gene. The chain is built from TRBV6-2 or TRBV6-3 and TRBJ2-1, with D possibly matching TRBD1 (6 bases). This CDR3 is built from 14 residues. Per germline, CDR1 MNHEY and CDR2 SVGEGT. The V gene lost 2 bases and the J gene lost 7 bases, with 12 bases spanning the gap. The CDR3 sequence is CASSYVPRGNEQFF. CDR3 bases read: TGTGCCAGCAGTTACGTACCGAGGGGGAATGAG.

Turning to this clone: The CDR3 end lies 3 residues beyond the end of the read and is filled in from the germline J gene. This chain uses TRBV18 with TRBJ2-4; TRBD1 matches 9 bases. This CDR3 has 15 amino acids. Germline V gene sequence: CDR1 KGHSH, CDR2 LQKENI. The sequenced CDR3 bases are TGTGCCAGCTCGTTCCGGGACAGGGTTTTTGTAGCT. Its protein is CASSFRDRVFVA. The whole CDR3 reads CASSFRDRVFVAQYF.

CDR3 bases read: TGTGCCAGCAGCTCGGTTGACGAG. It encodes CASSSVDE. In full, the CDR3 is CASSSVDEQYF. The V gene is TRBV5-4, the J gene TRBJ2-7; D unclear. The CDR3 end falls 3 residues outside the read, so it is completed with the germline J gene. The CDR3 runs to 11 residues. The germline gives CDR1 SGHNT, CDR2 YYREEE (reference sequence). V shed 3 bases and J shed 5 bases, with 6 bases lying between them.

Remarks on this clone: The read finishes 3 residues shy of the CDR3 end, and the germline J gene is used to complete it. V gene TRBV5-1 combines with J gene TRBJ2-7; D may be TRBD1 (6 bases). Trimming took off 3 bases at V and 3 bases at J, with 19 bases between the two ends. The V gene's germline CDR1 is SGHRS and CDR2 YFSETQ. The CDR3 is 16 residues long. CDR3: CASSSNPGDKVYEQYF. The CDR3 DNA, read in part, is TGCGCCAGCAGCTCGAACCCAGGGGACAAAGTCTACGAG. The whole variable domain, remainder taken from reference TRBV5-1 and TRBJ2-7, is KAGVTQTPRYLIKTRGQQVTLSCSPISGHRSVSWYQQTPGQGLQFLFEYFSETQRNKGNFPGRFSGRQFSNSRSEMNVSTLELGDSALYLCASSSNPGDKVYEQYFGPGTRLTVT.

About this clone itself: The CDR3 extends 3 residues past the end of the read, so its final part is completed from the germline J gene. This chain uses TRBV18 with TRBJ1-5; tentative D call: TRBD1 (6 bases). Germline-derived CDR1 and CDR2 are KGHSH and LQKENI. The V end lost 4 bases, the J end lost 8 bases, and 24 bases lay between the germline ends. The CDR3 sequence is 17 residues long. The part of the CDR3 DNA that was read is TGTGCCAGCTCACACACAAGGACAGACCGGGGTTTGGAGCCC. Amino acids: CASSHTRTDRGLEP. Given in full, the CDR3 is CASSHTRTDRGLEPQHF.